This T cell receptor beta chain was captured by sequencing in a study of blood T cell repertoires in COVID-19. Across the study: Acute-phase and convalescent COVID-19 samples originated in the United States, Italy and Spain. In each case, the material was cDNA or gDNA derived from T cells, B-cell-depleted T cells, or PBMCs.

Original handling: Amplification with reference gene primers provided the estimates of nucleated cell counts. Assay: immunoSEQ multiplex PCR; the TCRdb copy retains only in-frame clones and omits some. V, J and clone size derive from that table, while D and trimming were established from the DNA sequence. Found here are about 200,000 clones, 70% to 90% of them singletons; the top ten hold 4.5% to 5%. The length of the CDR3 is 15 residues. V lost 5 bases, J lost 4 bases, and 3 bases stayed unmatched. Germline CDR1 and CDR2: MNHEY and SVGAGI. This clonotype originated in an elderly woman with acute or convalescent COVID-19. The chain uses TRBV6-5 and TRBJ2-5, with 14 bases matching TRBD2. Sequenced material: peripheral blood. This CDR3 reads CASSKGLAGVETQYF. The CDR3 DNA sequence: TGTGCCAGCAGTAAGGGACTAGCGGGAGTAGAGACCCAGTACTTC.